The 26 T cell receptor beta chains below were found in one sample sequenced in a study of T-cell reconstitution after alpha-beta-depleted transplantation in children (dated by TCRdb to the mid-2010s). This sample's treatment or condition label indicates: allogeneic hematopoietic cell transplantation with graft depleted of TCRalphabeta T cells and CD19 B cells. The method behind the library was PCR. This sample was sequenced with an Illumina HiSeq 2500. TCR libraries were prepared with molecular barcoding, using unique molecular identifiers to normalize TCRbeta repertoire quantification. TCRdb passed the public sequencing reads through fastp at Q25 and MiXCR, retaining productive beta sequences. Rows merge per CDR3 protein into single entries with the most common DNA and genes. The sample yields about 490,000 distinct CDR3 sequences; more than 9% were counted once. The ten largest clones represent around 2% of the sample.

This specimen was PBMCs, taken before TCRalphabeta/CD19-depleted stem cell transplant. All receptors come from a child younger than 10 with inherited bone marrow failure, due to receive a stem cell transplant.

The chain carries TRBV28 and TRBJ2-3; D possibly corresponds to TRBD1 (6 bases). This CDR3 region has 14 residues. Trimming took 9 bases from V and 1 from J, leaving 14 bases between them. The V gene's germline CDR1 is MDHEN and CDR2 SYDVKM. This chain's CDR3 is CASTWDTGTDTQYF. The CDR3 DNA reads as TGTGCCAGTACCTGGGACACGGGCACAGATACGCAGTATTTT.

This chain connects TRBV29-1 to TRBJ1-2; no definite D call. The CDR3 extends over 12 amino acids. Per germline, CDR1 SQVTM and CDR2 ANQGSEA. CDR3 in amino acids: CSAGPTVGGYTF. The CDR3 coding sequence is TGCAGTGCCGGACCAACTGTGGGGGGCTACACCTTC.

In its sample, this clonotype was seen many times. This chain links TRBV4-3 with TRBJ2-2; maybe TRBD1 (5 bases). Germline V gene lookup returns CDR1 LGHNA and CDR2 YSLEER. Trimming left V 3 bases short and J 6 bases short, with 8 bases between. This CDR3 region has 13 residues. The CDR3 reads CASSQTDPGELFF. Written as DNA, the CDR3 is TGCGCCAGCAGCCAGACAGACCCCGGGGAGCTGTTTTTT.

In its sample, this clonotype was seen many times. V usage is TRBV24-1 and J usage is TRBJ2-1; TRBD1 agrees at 10 bases. This CDR3 is built from 15 residues. Germline values: CDR1 KGHDR, CDR2 SFDVKD. With V trimmed by 2 bases and J by 5 bases, 2 bases remained unmatched. This chain's CDR3 is CATSDSGQGNNEQFF. DNA for the CDR3: TGTGCCACCAGTGATTCGGGACAGGGGAACAATGAGCAGTTCTTC.

Many counts were recorded for this clonotype. This chain connects TRBV5-1 to TRBJ2-7; tentatively, D is TRBD1 (6 bases). CDR1 and CDR2 from the germline V gene are SGHRS and YFSETQ. CDR3 length equals 12 residues. Trimming removed 2 bases at V and 5 bases at J, with 8 bases between. CDR3 bases: TGCGCCAGCAGCTTCACAGGGAACGAGCAGTACTTC. Translating gives CASSFTGNEQYF.

This clonotype was observed many times. The chain joins TRBV6-5 to TRBJ2-3; 7 positions match TRBD2. The CDR3 consists of 16 residues. V lost 0 bases to trimming and J lost 1 base; unmatched junction nucleotides: 4. In germline, CDR1 is MNHEY, CDR2 SVGAGI. CDR3 in amino acids: CASSYSGGYGTDTQYF. The CDR3 DNA follows: TGTGCCAGCAGTTACTCGGGAGGGTACGGCACAGATACGCAGTATTTT.

At least ten counts were recorded for this clonotype. One junction end disagrees with the germline gene, perhaps due to a read error. The chain has TRBV6-2 or TRBV6-3 and TRBJ1-1, with no clear D. The CDR3 is made up of 12 amino acids. The germline CDR1 and CDR2 sequences are MNHEY and SVGEGT. The chain's CDR3 is CAISPGATEAFF. The DNA for the CDR3 is TGTGCCATCAGTCCGGGCGCCACTGAAGCTTTCTTT.

This clonotype was picked up many times. The V gene is TRBV30, the J gene TRBJ2-2; possibly TRBD1 or TRBD2 for D (5 bases each). The V and J ends lost 2 bases and 6 bases respectively, with 7 bases between them. The CDR3 is made up of 12 amino acids. Looked up from germline, CDR1 is GTSNPN and CDR2 is SVGIG (reference sequence). In DNA form, the CDR3 reads TGTGCCTGGAGTAGGGGAGCCGGGGAGCTGTTTTTT. This codes for CAWSRGAGELFF.

This clonotype was detected a few times. The chain is built from TRBV28 and TRBJ2-7; 11 bases align to TRBD2. CDR3 length: 14 residues. In germline, CDR1 is MDHEN, CDR2 SYDVKM. CDR3 coding DNA: TGTGCTACCGAAGGGACTAGCGGTACCTACGAGCAGTACTTC. Protein: CATEGTSGTYEQYF.

There are many counts of this clonotype. CDR3 nucleotides: TGTGCCTGGAGTGTTCCGACTAGTGGCAGTAATGAGCAGTTCTTC. It codes for CAWSVPTSGSNEQFF. This rearrangement joins TRBV30 to TRBJ2-1; TRBD2 is a possible D gene (6 bases). Germline values: CDR1 GTSNPN, CDR2 SVGIG (reference sequence). This CDR3 spans 15 amino acids. Trimming removed 0 bases at V and 7 bases at J, with 16 bases between.

There are many counts of this clonotype. CDR3 bases: TGTGCCACCAGTGACCAACTAGCGGCCGAAGAGACCCAGTACTTC. Residues: CATSDQLAAEETQYF. The chain joins TRBV24-1 to TRBJ2-5; TRBD2 matches at 8 bases. CDR3 length: 15 amino acids. J lost 3 bases, V lost 4 bases, and 6 bases had no gene match. CDR1 KGHDR and CDR2 SFDVKD come from the germline V gene.

This clonotype showed up many times. The genes are TRBV12-3 or TRBV12-4 and TRBJ2-4, with TRBD1 matching 7 bases. CDR3 length: 13 amino acids. The V segment lost 5 bases and the J segment 13 bases; nucleotides outside the gene matches: 11. Written as DNA, the CDR3 is TGTGCCAGCAGTGTTGGGACAGAACGGGCCCAGTACTTC. It translates to CASSVGTERAQYF.

In this sample, this clonotype turned up many times. V and J are TRBV28 and TRBJ1-5; D uncertain. Trimming shortened V by 4 bases and J by 7 bases, and 20 bases separated the two germline ends. The CDR3 spans 16 residues. Germline V gene data show CDR1 as MDHEN and CDR2 as SYDVKM. CDR3 in DNA: TGTGCCAGCAGTTCCCCCCCCATTACCGTGCGCCAGCCCCAGCATTTT. It encodes CASSSPPITVRQPQHF.

The V and J genes are TRBV6-6 and TRBJ2-2; weak D call: TRBD1 (6 bases). The V gene lost 6 bases and the J gene lost 8 bases, with 10 bases spanning the gap. CDR3 length equals 12 residues. Germline-derived CDR1 and CDR2 are MNHNY and SVGAGI (reference sequence). DNA of the CDR3: TGTGCCAGCAGACATACAGGGGGGGAGCTGTTTTTT. It yields the protein CASRHTGGELFF.

At least ten counts were recorded for this clonotype. As DNA, the CDR3 is TGTGCCAGCAGCCAAGATACCACCAGCTTGGTGCAGTTCTTC. Its protein product is CASSQDTTSLVQFF. This chain links TRBV14 with TRBJ2-1; D not resolved. There are 14 residues in the CDR3. Germline V gene lookup returns CDR1 SGHDN and CDR2 FVKESK. V was shortened by 0 bases and J by 12 bases, with 15 bases between the two germline ends.

The genes are TRBV30 and TRBJ2-7, with 8 bases that match TRBD2. CDR3 length: 15 amino acids. V dropped 2 bases and J dropped 0; count of bases not matched to a gene: 6. Germline V lookup: CDR1 GTSNPN, CDR2 SVGIG (reference sequence). CDR3 loop: CAWSYGGAPSYEQYF. Written as DNA, the CDR3 is TGTGCCTGGAGTTACGGGGGGGCGCCCTCCTACGAGCAGTACTTC.

The V gene is TRBV6-2 or TRBV6-3, the J gene TRBJ1-5; 8 bases are a match to TRBD1. Germline V gene sequence: CDR1 MNHEY, CDR2 SVGEGT. The length of the CDR3 is 15 residues. Trimming took 7 bases from V and 7 from J; bases not matched to a gene: 12. In DNA, the CDR3 is TGTGCCAGCACCCAGAGGACAGGGATGGACCAGCCCCAGCATTTT. Translation gives CASTQRTGMDQPQHF.

The V and J genes are TRBV7-2 and TRBJ2-1; D uncertain. V dropped 1 base and J dropped 2 bases, with 6 bases sitting between them. The CDR3 is made up of 14 amino acids. Germline CDR1 reads SGHTA; CDR2 reads FQGNSA. The CDR3 loop reads CASSLELTYNEQFF. The CDR3, as DNA: TGTGCCAGCAGCTTAGAACTCACCTACAATGAGCAGTTCTTC.

This clonotype was counted ten times or more. This sequence joins TRBV12-3 or TRBV12-4 and TRBJ2-2; D tentatively reads TRBD1 or TRBD2 (5 bases each). CDR3 length: 13 residues. Trimming removed 8 bases from V and 4 bases from J, with 11 bases in between. CDR3 in DNA: TGTGCCAGCGTGGGGGTCTCCACCGGGGAGCTGTTTTTT. This encodes CASVGVSTGELFF.

This clonotype came up many times. V usage is TRBV10-2 and J usage is TRBJ2-7; 11 bases fit TRBD2. The CDR3 spans 12 residues. The trim removed 8 bases at V and 3 bases at J, leaving 0 bases unmatched. From germline, CDR1 is WSHSY and CDR2 SAAADI. This CDR3 reads CASLAGGYEQYF. CDR3 DNA sequence: TGCGCCAGCCTAGCGGGAGGCTACGAGCAGTACTTC.

This clonotype was found many times. The chain links TRBV6-1 to TRBJ1-5; D call uncertain. The CDR3 is 16 residues long. V lost 2 bases to trimming and J lost 2 bases, with 13 bases between them. The germline V gene encodes CDR1 MNHNS and CDR2 SASEGT. CDR3 DNA sequence: TGTGCCAGCAGTGAACGGTCGCACGTTCGCAATCAGCCCCAGCATTTT. Translated, it gives CASSERSHVRNQPQHF.

The table lists this clonotype with a few counts. The chain has TRBV5-5 and TRBJ2-3; D unresolved. V shed 3 bases and J shed 4 bases, with 12 bases lying between them. The V gene's germline CDR1 is SGHKS and CDR2 YYEKEE (reference sequence). The CDR3 covers 14 residues. CDR3 amino acids: CASSSQNTPDTQYF. CDR3 coding DNA: TGTGCCAGCAGCTCCCAAAACACCCCAGATACGCAGTATTTT.

This clonotype was seen a handful of times. The chain links TRBV6-5 to TRBJ2-7, with TRBD2 matching 9 bases. The trim removed 2 bases at V and 4 bases at J, leaving 3 bases unmatched. The CDR3 loop spans 14 amino acids. CDR1 and CDR2 (germline): MNHEY, SVGAGI. The CDR3 loop is CASSYIAGVYEQYF. The CDR3 bases are TGTGCCAGCAGTTACATAGCGGGAGTGTACGAGCAGTACTTC.

This clonotype occurred many times. The chain uses TRBV10-3 and TRBJ2-7; D gene unclear. Germline V gene data show CDR1 as ENHRY and CDR2 as SYGVKD. V was clipped by 6 bases and J by 3 bases, with 3 bases between them. The CDR3 has 10 amino acids. CDR3 sequence reads: CAIRVYEQYF. CDR3 bases: TGTGCCATCAGGGTCTACGAGCAGTACTTC.

This clonotype was detected many times. V usage is TRBV3-1 and J usage is TRBJ2-4; perhaps TRBD2 as D (6 bases). The CDR3 runs 17 residues. Trimming left V 1 base short and J 7 bases short, with 20 bases between. The germline V gene encodes CDR1 LGHDT and CDR2 YNNKEL (reference sequence). CDR3: CASSQVYPSASGNIQYF. Here the CDR3 DNA reads TGTGCCAGCAGCCAAGTTTATCCTAGCGCTTCGGGGAACATTCAGTACTTC.

This clonotype was detected ten times or more. The chain recombines TRBV27 with TRBJ1-1; D might be TRBD1 (5 bases). From germline, CDR1 is MNHEY and CDR2 SMNVEV (reference sequence). The V gene lost 5 bases and the J gene lost 1 base, with 14 bases spanning the gap. CDR3 length: 15 amino acids. CDR3: CASSPGMGGNTEAFF. For the CDR3, the DNA is TGTGCCAGCAGTCCTGGCATGGGGGGGAACACTGAAGCTTTCTTT.